The T cell receptor beta chain described here comes from a study of OX40 agonist ivuxolimab in advanced cancers. At the level of the study: Treatment received earlier with anti-PD-1, anti-PD-L1 or anti-CTLA-4 agents was allowed, and over 30% had some. Partial responses were achieved by three patients: one hepatocellular carcinoma, two cutaneous melanoma.

CDR1 is SGDLS, CDR2 YYNGEE, per germline. Trimming shortened V by 1 base and J by 5 bases, and 17 bases separated the two germline ends. This CDR3 comprises 16 residues. A note on this clone: Its antigen is not identified.

General study findings and limits: CD8+ T cells averaged more expanded clones than CD4+.

Any history of autoimmune disease or systemic immunosuppression disqualified patients. Some clones are missing from TCRdb's copy, which holds only in-frame ones; the method was immunoSEQ multiplex PCR. Found here are 65,000 to 85,000 clones, over 80% of them singletons; the top ten hold under 2%. V and J are TRBV9 and TRBJ2-3; D gene uncertain. The specimen comprised CD4+ or CD8+ T cells sorted from blood, sampled in a trial of the OX40 agonist ivuxolimab. The TCR was taken from an adult with an advanced solid tumor such as melanoma, head and neck, liver or kidney cancer. The CDR3 DNA is TGTGCCAGCAGCGTATCAAAGGGCCCAGGTAAAGATACGCAGTATTTT. Translated: CASSVSKGPGKDTQYF. Combining the CDR3 with reference TRBV9 and TRBJ2-3 gives the whole variable domain DSGVTQTPKHLITATGQRVTLRCSPRSGDLSVYWYQQSLDQGLQFLIQYYNGEERAKGNILERFSAQQFPDLHSELNLSSLELGDSALYFCASSVSKGPGKDTQYFGPGTRLTVL.